Following are 10 T cell receptor beta chains from one sample sequenced in a study of blood T cell repertoires in COVID-19. TCRdb's table, derived via immunoSEQ multiplex PCR, lists solely in-frame clones and lacks some. The profile shows 74,000 or so clones, 80% to 90% of them singletons. Sequenced input: peripheral blood. These receptors were obtained from a man aged 45-65 years with acute or convalescent COVID-19.

The chain uses TRBV2 and TRBJ1-2; no clear D. Germline V gene lookup returns CDR1 SNHLY and CDR2 FYNNEI. The V and J ends lost 4 bases and 5 bases respectively, with 8 bases between them. This CDR3 has 12 amino acids. The CDR3 DNA reads as TGTGCCAGCAGTGGTGTGACTTATGGCTACACCTTC. It specifies CASSGVTYGYTF.

V gene TRBV28 combines with J gene TRBJ1-1; D gene unclear. The CDR3 is 12 amino acids. Trimming took off 7 bases at V and 0 bases at J, with 6 bases between the two ends. CDR1 and CDR2 (germline): MDHEN, SYDVKM. The CDR3 DNA is TGTGCCAGCATTGGAGTGAACACTGAAGCTTTCTTT. Translating it yields CASIGVNTEAFF.

The chain links TRBV6-6 to TRBJ2-7; 7 nucleotides line up with TRBD2. Trimming at V came to 8 bases and at J to 5 bases, leaving 6 bases not matched to a gene. Germline CDR1 and CDR2: MNHNY and SVGAGI (reference sequence). The length of the CDR3 is 12 residues. The CDR3 sequence is CASSWGGDEQYV. The CDR3 coding sequence is TGTGCCAGCTCTTGGGGGGGGGACGAGCAGTACGTC.

The chain combines TRBV6-2 or TRBV6-3 with TRBJ2-7; 14 bases are shared with TRBD2. This CDR3 spans 15 amino acids. From germline, CDR1 is MNHEY and CDR2 SVGEGT. V lost 2 bases, J lost 4 bases, and 1 base stayed unmatched. CDR3 DNA sequence: TGTGCCAGCAGTTACGGGACTAGCGGGAGTTACGAGCAGTACGTC. Translated, it gives CASSYGTSGSYEQYV.

V is TRBV5-1 and J is TRBJ2-7; perhaps TRBD2 as D (7 bases). V was clipped by 2 bases and J by 4 bases, with 22 bases between them. CDR1 and CDR2 from the germline V gene are SGHRS and YFSETQ. This CDR3 region has 17 residues. CDR3 in DNA: TGCGCCAGCAGCTTAAGGGGGGCTAGCGGTGAGAGATACGAGCAGTACTTC. Protein: CASSLRGASGERYEQYF. Full variable domain (rest looked up from reference TRBV5-1 and TRBJ2-7): KAGVTQTPRYLIKTRGQQVTLSCSPISGHRSVSWYQQTPGQGLQFLFEYFSETQRNKGNFPGRFSGRQFSNSRSEMNVSTLELGDSALYLCASSLRGASGERYEQYFGPGTRLTVT.

This chain connects TRBV5-8 to TRBJ2-2, with 12 positions matching TRBD2. Per germline, CDR1 SGHTS and CDR2 YDEGEE. This CDR3 comprises 15 residues. The V segment lost 5 bases and the J segment 4 bases; nucleotides outside the gene matches: 3. CDR3 sequence reads: CASRSGLAGTGELFF. The CDR3 DNA reads as TGTGCCAGCAGATCGGGACTAGCGGGCACCGGGGAGCTGTTTTTT.

The chain links TRBV14 to TRBJ1-1; maybe TRBD1 (6 bases). Germline V gene data show CDR1 as SGHDN and CDR2 as FVKESK. The CDR3 totals 13 residues. V lost 5 bases and J 0 bases, leaving 7 bases between the germline ends. CDR3 DNA: TGTGCCAGCAGCAGGGGGATGAACACTGAAGCTTTCTTT. Translation gives CASSRGMNTEAFF.

The chain recombines TRBV7-3 with TRBJ2-2; 7 bases match TRBD1. The CDR3 extends over 16 amino acids. Germline V gene lookup returns CDR1 SGHTA and CDR2 FQGTGA. V was pared by 2 bases and J by 6 bases, with 9 bases of the junction left unmatched. The CDR3 nucleotides are TGTGCCAGCAGCTTACAGGGGGTGGTATCATCCGGGGAGCTGTTTTTT. It yields the protein CASSLQGVVSSGELFF.

The chain recombines TRBV19 with TRBJ1-2, with 7 positions matching TRBD1. Losses at the gene ends were 7 bases for V and 8 bases for J; bases not matched to a gene: 7. Germline V CDR1 and CDR2: LNHDA, SQIVND (reference sequence). This CDR3 is built from 12 residues. The CDR3 nucleotides are TGTGCCAGTACCGGACAGGCCGGAGGCTACACCTTC. Translating gives CASTGQAGGYTF.

The rearrangement uses TRBV6-5 and TRBJ1-1; 10 bases align to TRBD1. Trimming at V came to 7 bases and at J to 5 bases, leaving 4 bases not matched to a gene. The germline V gene encodes CDR1 MNHEY and CDR2 SVGAGI. There are 13 residues in the CDR3. CDR3 coding DNA: TGTGCCAGCATCCGGGGACAGGGGACTGAAGCTTTCTTT. This translates into CASIRGQGTEAFF.